Each of the 32 T cell receptor beta chains below was sequenced from the same sample in a study of blood T cell repertoires in COVID-19. The protocol was immunoSEQ multiplex PCR, while the TCRdb copy is restricted to in-frame clones and leaves out a portion. The repertoire holds roughly 200,000 clones, with 75% to 90% as singletons. The sample taken for sequencing was peripheral blood. The receptors shown here come from a man between 60 and 70 years old with acute or convalescent COVID-19.

V gene TRBV24-1 combines with J gene TRBJ2-7, with a tentative D call TRBD2 (6 bases). The CDR3 runs to 13 residues. Germline CDR1 KGHDR, CDR2 SFDVKD. Trimming removed 5 bases from V and 8 bases from J, with 15 bases in between. The CDR3 here is CATSGGTYPKQYF. CDR3 DNA sequence: TGTGCCACCAGTGGTGGGACTTACCCCAAGCAGTACTTC.

The chain combines TRBV6-2 or TRBV6-3 with TRBJ2-1, with 7 bases matching TRBD2. Germline V CDR1 and CDR2: MNHEY, SVGEGT. The CDR3 totals 15 residues. V lost 6 bases, J lost 7 bases, and 12 bases stayed unmatched. This chain's CDR3 is CASSPRLAGSNEQFF. CDR3 nucleotides: TGTGCCAGCAGCCCGAGACTAGCCGGGTCAAATGAGCAGTTCTTC.

The chain uses TRBV3-1 (or the pseudogene TRBV3-2) and TRBJ2-3, with TRBD2 as a possible D gene (6 bases). Trimming took off 0 bases at V and 4 bases at J, with 20 bases between the two ends. The CDR3 loop spans 18 amino acids. Germline CDR1 LGHDT, CDR2 YNNKEL (reference sequence). CDR3 DNA sequence: TGTGCCAGCAGCCAAGATAATAGGTTGACTAGACGGTCAGATACGCAGTATTTT. Translation: CASSQDNRLTRRSDTQYF.

This rearrangement joins TRBV2 to TRBJ2-7, with D possibly matching TRBD1 (5 bases). V gave up 4 bases and J gave up 2 bases, with 9 bases separating them. The CDR3 is 13 residues long. From germline, CDR1 is SNHLY and CDR2 FYNNEI. The CDR3 coding sequence is TGTGCCAGCAGTGGTGACAGACCCTACGAGCAGTACTTC. It yields the protein CASSGDRPYEQYF.

In its sample, this clone was seen once. The chain couples TRBV5-4 to TRBJ1-2; 7 bases agree with TRBD1. The CDR3 loop spans 16 amino acids. Germline V gene sequence: CDR1 SGHNT, CDR2 YYREEE (reference sequence). Trimming at V came to 0 bases and at J to 8 bases, leaving 13 bases not matched to a gene. CDR3: CASSLAGGGGLVGYTF. DNA for the CDR3: TGTGCCAGCAGCTTGGCCGGAGGAGGGGGCCTCGTCGGCTACACCTTC.

The chain uses TRBV10-3 and TRBJ2-2; TRBD1 aligns across 7 bases. Losses at the gene ends were 9 bases for V and 4 bases for J; bases not matched to a gene: 5. CDR1 is ENHRY, CDR2 SYGVKD, per germline. There are 13 residues in the CDR3. Here the CDR3 reads CAIGQDITGELFF. The CDR3 DNA is TGTGCCATAGGACAGGACATCACCGGGGAGCTGTTTTTT.

V usage is TRBV7-9 and J usage is TRBJ2-7; weak D call: TRBD2 (5 bases). Deletions cut 4 bases from V and 2 bases from J, with 18 bases between. Germline CDR1 is SEHNR and CDR2 is FQNEAQ (reference sequence). This CDR3 has 16 residues. Written as DNA, the CDR3 is TGTGCCAGCAGCTCCACCCCGGGAACCCTACCCTACGAGCAGTACTTC. Protein: CASSSTPGTLPYEQYF.

The chain is built from TRBV7-2 and TRBJ1-1; 8 positions match TRBD1. CDR1 and CDR2 from the germline V gene are SGHTA and FQGNSA. Trimming took 5 bases from V and 1 from J; bases not matched to a gene: 6. The CDR3 runs to 15 residues. The DNA of the CDR3 is TGTGCCAGCAGCCCAAGGACAGGGACGAACACTGAAGCTTTCTTT. It yields the protein CASSPRTGTNTEAFF.

The chain combines TRBV7-2 with TRBJ1-6, with 7 nucleotides matching TRBD1. Germline V gives CDR1 SGHTA, CDR2 FQGNSA. The CDR3 is made up of 15 amino acids. The V gene end was trimmed by 1 base and the J gene end by 7 bases; junction bases not matched to a gene: 4. Written as DNA, the CDR3 is TGTGCCAGCAGCTTAGGACAGGGTATCAATTCACCCCTCCACTTT. Translating gives CASSLGQGINSPLHF.

The rearrangement uses TRBV6-1 and TRBJ1-1; D perhaps matches TRBD1 (5 bases). Germline CDR1 MNHNS, CDR2 SASEGT. The V and J ends lost 1 base and 6 bases respectively, with 15 bases between them. The CDR3 has 15 amino acids. In DNA form, the CDR3 reads TGTGCCAGCAGTGAAGAGAACAGGAGGGCCGCTGAAGCTTTCTTT. Protein sequence: CASSEENRRAAEAFF.

The chain uses TRBV27 and TRBJ2-1, with 10 bases identical to TRBD2. The J segment lost 0 bases and the V segment lost 2 bases, leaving 7 bases of the junction unmatched. The CDR3 loop spans 18 amino acids. Germline CDR1 and CDR2: MNHEY and SMNVEV (reference sequence). CDR3 region: CASSLIGLAASSYNEQFF. CDR3 nucleotides: TGTGCCAGCAGTTTAATAGGACTAGCGGCCAGCTCCTACAATGAGCAGTTCTTC.

This chain uses TRBV19 with TRBJ2-7; 9 bases fit TRBD2. After removal of 2 bases from V and 3 bases from J, the junction contained 14 bases not matched to a gene. The germline CDR1 and CDR2 sequences are LNHDA and SQIVND (reference sequence). The CDR3 has 18 residues. The CDR3 nucleotides read TGTGCCAGTAGTATAATCTTGGGTTTGCTAGCGGGAAGCTACGAGCAGTACTTC. It translates to CASSIILGLLAGSYEQYF.

This clone has a single count. This sequence joins TRBV25-1 and TRBJ1-2; D gene uncertain. Germline V gives CDR1 MGHDK, CDR2 SYGVNS. The CDR3 has 15 amino acids. V lost 4 bases, J lost 8 bases, and 20 bases lay in between. The CDR3, as DNA: TGTGCCAGCAGTGCCCCCCTCGAACTTCGGCGGGGCTACACCTTC. It specifies CASSAPLELRRGYTF.

The chain employs TRBV6-5 and TRBJ1-5; D uncertain. Germline lookup yields CDR1 MNHEY and CDR2 SVGAGI. This CDR3 region has 15 residues. The ends were cut back, 4 bases at V and 0 bases at J, with 10 bases in the middle. CDR3 region: CASSSEGISNQPQHF. CDR3 nucleotides: TGTGCCAGCAGTTCAGAGGGCATTAGCAATCAGCCCCAGCATTTT.

The chain joins TRBV5-6 to TRBJ1-5; TRBD1 is a possible D gene (6 bases). CDR3 length equals 14 residues. V was clipped by 1 base and J by 5 bases, with 10 bases between them. CDR1 and CDR2 from the germline V gene are SGHDT and YYEEEE. The DNA for the CDR3 is TGTGCCAGCAGCTTGACAGGGTTGTATCAGCCCCAGCATTTT. This codes for CASSLTGLYQPQHF.

The chain couples TRBV5-1 to TRBJ2-2; D is uncertain. V was shortened by 0 bases and J by 0 bases, with 6 bases between the two germline ends. Germline V gene sequence: CDR1 SGHRS, CDR2 YFSETQ. CDR3 length: 15 residues. CDR3 loop: CASSLGAANTGELFF. In nucleotides, the CDR3 is TGCGCCAGCAGCTTGGGGGCAGCGAACACCGGGGAGCTGTTTTTT.

V gene TRBV5-1 combines with J gene TRBJ2-4; 14 bases fit TRBD2. With 5 bases clipped from V and 9 bases from J, the junction kept 16 bases outside the gene matches. Germline V gene sequence: CDR1 SGHRS, CDR2 YFSETQ. CDR3 length: 18 residues. This chain's CDR3 is CASRSDRGGTSGSSIQYF. Written as DNA, the CDR3 is TGCGCCAGCAGATCCGACAGGGGCGGGACTAGCGGGAGTTCCATTCAGTACTTC.

This chain links TRBV19 with TRBJ2-1; D not certain. The ends were cut back, 7 bases at V and 6 bases at J, with 16 bases in the middle. CDR1 LNHDA and CDR2 SQIVND come from the germline V gene (reference sequence). CDR3 length equals 14 residues. The CDR3 DNA reads as TGTGCCAGTAATGAAACCGAGATCTTCAATGAGCAGTTCTTC. Translation gives CASNETEIFNEQFF.

The rearrangement joins TRBV3-1 (or the pseudogene TRBV3-2) to TRBJ1-4; a weak D match, TRBD1 (5 bases). V lost 0 bases to trimming and J lost 10 bases, with 9 bases between them. The CDR3 length is 13 residues. Per the germline V gene, CDR1 is LGHDT and CDR2 is YNNKEL (reference sequence). The CDR3 is CASSQDRGGKLFF. CDR3 bases: TGTGCCAGCAGCCAAGATAGGGGAGGAAAACTGTTTTTT.

The chain has TRBV2 and TRBJ2-1; 10 nucleotides agree with TRBD2. This CDR3 contains 15 residues. Trimming took 3 bases from V and 7 from J; bases not matched to a gene: 6. Germline V gene sequence: CDR1 SNHLY, CDR2 FYNNEI. This chain's CDR3 is CASSEESSGSNEQFF. CDR3 DNA sequence: TGTGCCAGCAGTGAGGAGTCTAGCGGGAGTAATGAGCAGTTCTTC.

This clone was counted a single time. The chain is built from TRBV5-1 and TRBJ2-7; D might be TRBD1 (5 bases). V lost 0 bases to trimming and J lost 5 bases, with 9 bases between them. This CDR3 comprises 13 residues. CDR1 SGHRS and CDR2 YFSETQ come from the germline V gene. The CDR3 is CASSLEVGDEQYF. Here the CDR3 DNA reads TGCGCCAGCAGCTTGGAAGTAGGGGACGAGCAGTACTTC.

There are a few counts of this clone. The chain employs TRBV18 and TRBJ2-7; TRBD2 matches 10 bases. The V and J ends lost 4 bases and 2 bases, in that order; junction bases with no gene match: 8. The CDR3 loop spans 16 amino acids. The V gene's germline CDR1 is KGHSH and CDR2 LQKENI. The CDR3 DNA reads TGTGCCAGCTCACGCCCCGCTAGCGGGGGAACCTACGAGCAGTACTTC. Amino acid sequence: CASSRPASGGTYEQYF.

The chain combines TRBV14 with TRBJ2-7; possibly TRBD2 for D (5 bases). Germline CDR1 and CDR2: SGHDN and FVKESK. This CDR3 is built from 17 residues. V shed 1 base and J shed 0 bases, with 16 bases lying between them. The CDR3 DNA follows: TGTGCCAGCAGCCAAGGAGGGCGACAATTAATCTCCTACGAGCAGTACTTC. Protein: CASSQGGRQLISYEQYF.

CDR3 nucleotide sequence: TGTGCCAGCAGCAAACAGGGGGCCCACTACGAGCAGTACTTC. It yields the protein CASSKQGAHYEQYF. This chain connects TRBV27 to TRBJ2-7, with 9 bases that match TRBD1. The germline V gene has CDR1 MNHEY and CDR2 SMNVEV (reference sequence). The CDR3 totals 14 residues. The V and J ends lost 6 bases and 3 bases, in that order; junction bases with no gene match: 6.

This clone has only a few counts. The CDR3 sequence is CASSLFYGLDEAFF. Here the CDR3 DNA reads TGTGCCAGCAGCTTGTTCTATGGGCTCGATGAAGCTTTCTTT. This chain joins TRBV5-6 and TRBJ1-1; D remains ambiguous. The CDR3 runs to 14 residues. Germline V gene data show CDR1 as SGHDT and CDR2 as YYEEEE. Trimming pared 1 base from V and 7 bases from J, leaving 14 bases between.

The count of this clone is one. This chain uses TRBV6-2 or TRBV6-3 with TRBJ1-3; D possibly corresponds to TRBD1 (6 bases). The CDR3 runs to 14 residues. V shed 8 bases and J shed 4 bases, with 15 bases lying between them. The germline V gene encodes CDR1 MNHEY and CDR2 SVGEGT. The CDR3 spells CASGPRGPGNTIYF. Written as DNA, the CDR3 is TGTGCCAGCGGCCCCAGGGGCCCGGGAAACACCATATATTTT.

This chain links TRBV27 with TRBJ1-1; D is unresolved. CDR1 is MNHEY, CDR2 SMNVEV, per germline (reference sequence). The CDR3 runs to 13 residues. The ends were cut back, 3 bases at V and 1 base at J, with 6 bases in the middle. The CDR3 coding sequence is TGTGCCAGCAGTTTGTTACAGAACACTGAAGCTTTCTTT. Amino acids: CASSLLQNTEAFF.

The chain carries TRBV7-3 and TRBJ2-2; possibly TRBD2 for D (5 bases). V was trimmed by 7 bases and J by 7 bases, leaving 13 bases between them. CDR1 and CDR2 from the germline V gene are SGHTA and FQGTGA. The CDR3 spans 13 residues. CDR3 sequence (DNA): TGTGCCAGCACCCCTGGGAGCCACGGGGAGCTGTTTTTT. Protein product: CASTPGSHGELFF.

This chain connects TRBV28 to TRBJ1-4; D remains unclear. The CDR3 is made up of 15 amino acids. V was clipped by 6 bases and J by 5 bases, with 16 bases between them. Germline-derived CDR1 and CDR2 are MDHEN and SYDVKM. The chain's CDR3 is CASSPGSYLNEKLFF. CDR3 DNA sequence: TGTGCCAGCAGCCCCGGTTCCTACTTAAATGAAAAACTGTTTTTT.

This chain connects TRBV12-5 to TRBJ2-1; 11 positions agree with TRBD2. Germline V gives CDR1 LGHNT, CDR2 FRNRAP. CDR3 length: 17 amino acids. Losses at the gene ends were 9 bases for V and 0 bases for J; bases not matched to a gene: 10. The CDR3, as DNA: TGTGCTAGCTCGCCGGGACTAGCGGTGAGCTCCTACAATGAGCAGTTCTTC. Its protein is CASSPGLAVSSYNEQFF. The full variable domain, its missing parts supplied by reference TRBV12-5 and TRBJ2-1, is DARVTQTPRHKVTEMGQEVTMRCQPILGHNTVFWYRQTMMQGLELLAYFRNRAPLDDSGMPKDRFSAEMPDATLATLKIQPSEPRDSAVYFCASSPGLAVSSYNEQFFGPGTRLTVL.

J is TRBJ1-2 and V is TRBV7-2; a possible D gene is TRBD1 (6 bases). CDR1 is SGHTA and CDR2 is FQGNSA in the germline V gene. The CDR3 contains 14 residues. Between the trimmed V and J ends, which lost 6 bases and 2 bases, there was a span of 13 bases. CDR3 residues: CASRKTGDNYGYTF. CDR3 sequence (DNA): TGTGCCAGCAGGAAGACAGGAGACAACTATGGCTACACCTTC. The variable domain in full, completed from reference TRBV7-2 and TRBJ1-2, reads GAGVSQSPSNKVTEKGKDVELRCDPISGHTALYWYRQSLGQGLEFLIYFQGNSAPDKSGLPSDRFSAERTGGSVSTLTIQRTQQEDSAVYLCASRKTGDNYGYTFGSGTRLTVV.

The chain is built from TRBV10-1 and TRBJ2-7; a possible D gene is TRBD1 (5 bases). Trimming cost V 4 bases and J 0 bases, with 7 bases left between them. Germline assignment: CDR1 WNHNN and CDR2 SYGVQD (reference sequence). The CDR3 totals 13 residues. CDR3 amino acids: CASSGQISYEQYF. The CDR3, as DNA: TGCGCCAGCAGTGGACAGATCTCCTACGAGCAGTACTTC.